Given below is one T cell receptor beta chain in context. How the authors handled the data: Reference gene primer amplification in the assay estimated nucleated cell counts. Assay used: immunoSEQ multiplex PCR; TCRdb lists only in-frame clones, some missing. Clone size and V and J calls were adopted from that table, with D and trimming inferred from the DNA. The table includes more than 150,000 clones, over 80% detected once. The sample belongs to a study of blood T cell repertoires in COVID-19. Background on the study: PBMCs, B-cell-depleted T cells, or T cells provided the cDNA or gDNA that made up the material.

Trimming pared 10 bases from V and 4 bases from J, leaving 17 bases between. Germline CDR1 is LNHDA and CDR2 is SQIVND (reference sequence). This CDR3 has 14 amino acids. The source of this sequence is a woman aged 55-69 years with acute or convalescent COVID-19. The rearrangement links TRBV19 to TRBJ1-5; D is perhaps TRBD1 (5 bases). Sequencing used peripheral blood. The CDR3 nucleotides are TGTGCCACCTCGGACACCCTTGGGAATCAGCCCCAGCATTTT. Residues: CATSDTLGNQPQHF.